These 19 T cell receptor beta chains were sequenced from one sample in a study of Graves' ophthalmopathy and Graves' hyperthyroidism. Transcripts of RNA were the source for amplifying TCR beta CDR3 regions. Scientists carried out first-round RT-PCR using HTBI primers and then a second-round multiplex PCR. MiXCR, applied by TCRdb to the multiplex PCR reads, yields one record per CDR3 protein. The sample yields hundreds of thousands of distinct CDR3 sequences, more than 40% seen once. Sequencing was done on a sample of peripheral blood. The receptors were sampled from an adult man with Graves' ophthalmopathy.

In this sample, this clonotype turned up many times. The chain is built from TRBV7-9 and TRBJ2-7, with D perhaps matching TRBD2 (6 bases). Germline V CDR1 and CDR2: SEHNR, FQNEAQ (reference sequence). V lost 5 bases, J lost 0 bases, and 8 bases lay in between. The CDR3 is 13 amino acids. CDR3 loop: CASSRTNSYEQYF. The CDR3 DNA follows: TGTGCCAGCAGCCGGACTAACTCCTACGAGCAGTACTTC.

The sample holds many counts of this clonotype. The V gene is TRBV20-1, the J gene TRBJ2-6; possibly TRBD2 for D (5 bases). CDR1 and CDR2 (germline): DFQATT, SNEGSKA (reference sequence). Trimming left V 6 bases short and J 0 bases short, with 18 bases between. This CDR3 contains 17 residues. The CDR3 is CSAQDSAGSSGANVLTF. DNA of the CDR3: TGCAGTGCCCAAGATTCGGCGGGCTCCTCTGGGGCCAACGTCCTGACTTTC.

The chain uses TRBV25-1 and TRBJ2-7, with 9 bases matching TRBD2. Germline lookup yields CDR1 MGHDK and CDR2 SYGVNS. After removal of 4 bases from V and 5 bases from J, the junction contained 9 bases not matched to a gene. CDR3 length: 15 amino acids. The DNA of the CDR3 is TGTGCCAGCAGTGGACAGAGCGGGGGGCTCAACGAGCAGTACTTC. Protein: CASSGQSGGLNEQYF.

In the case of this clonotype: A junction end diverges from the germline sequence, so it may reflect a read error. The gene calls are TRBV24-1 and TRBJ2-7, with 13 nucleotides matching TRBD2. CDR1 KGHDR and CDR2 SFDVKD come from the germline V gene. The CDR3 has 16 amino acids. The CDR3 DNA reads as TGTGCTACCAGTGATCGGACTAGCGGGAGAGGCCACGAGCAGTACTTC. It is translated as CATSDRTSGRGHEQYF.

This clonotype was counted ten times or more. The chain recombines TRBV11-2 with TRBJ1-2; D is unresolved. The CDR3 length is 12 residues. V was trimmed by 5 bases and J by 6 bases, leaving 10 bases between them. Per the germline V gene, CDR1 is SGHAT and CDR2 is FQNNGV. CDR3 residues: CASSETLDGYTF. CDR3 nucleotide sequence: TGTGCCAGCAGCGAGACGTTGGATGGCTACACCTTC.

This clonotype was picked up many times. This chain uses TRBV7-9 with TRBJ2-5; D gene uncertain. V was pared by 5 bases and J by 4 bases, with 17 bases between. Germline V lookup: CDR1 SEHNR, CDR2 FQNEAQ (reference sequence). There are 15 residues in the CDR3. The CDR3 loop reads CASSGSGSASETQYF. For the CDR3, the DNA is TGTGCCAGCAGCGGTAGTGGCAGCGCTTCAGAGACCCAGTACTTC.

This chain joins TRBV29-1 and TRBJ1-6; D is possibly TRBD1 (5 bases). The CDR3 contains 18 residues. Trimming left V 0 bases short and J 7 bases short, with 22 bases between. Germline V gene sequence: CDR1 SQVTM, CDR2 ANQGSEA. CDR3 in amino acids: CSVEENGDGTGRNSPLHF. CDR3 coding DNA: TGCAGCGTTGAAGAAAACGGGGATGGGACTGGGAGGAATTCACCCCTCCACTTT.

This clonotype was seen ten or more times. This chain connects TRBV11-2 to TRBJ2-5; D is possibly TRBD1 (6 bases). The CDR3 length is 13 residues. The germline gives CDR1 SGHAT, CDR2 FQNNGV. The V end was cut by 6 bases, the J end by 3 bases, with 11 bases between. The CDR3 here is CASRRRGKETQYF. CDR3 in DNA: TGTGCCAGCAGACGTAGGGGGAAAGAGACCCAGTACTTC.

In regard to this clonotype: One end of the junction varies from germline; a read error may be responsible. The chain employs TRBV24-1 and TRBJ1-1; TRBD1 aligns across 7 bases. The germline gives CDR1 KGHDR, CDR2 SFDVKD. This CDR3 comprises 15 residues. CDR3 sequence: CASSYSRQGTAEAFF. CDR3 in DNA: TGTGCCAGCAGTTACTCCCGACAGGGCACGGCTGAAGCTTTCTTT.

This clonotype was seen at least ten times. The chain links TRBV10-3 to TRBJ2-5; maybe TRBD2 (6 bases). Germline assignment: CDR1 ENHRY and CDR2 SYGVKD. The germline V and J ends were trimmed by 3 bases and 5 bases, with 13 bases remaining between them. The CDR3 extends over 14 amino acids. This chain's CDR3 is CAISEVGGGETQYF. DNA of the CDR3: TGTGCCATCAGTGAAGTTGGCGGAGGGGAGACCCAGTACTTC.

The count of this clonotype is one. This may stem from a read error, because a much larger clone lies one nucleotide away. The chain joins TRBV7-3 to TRBJ2-2; TRBD1 matches at 7 bases. There are 16 residues in the CDR3. Germline V gene data show CDR1 as SGHTA and CDR2 as FQGTGA. The V gene end was trimmed by 5 bases and the J gene end by 0 bases; junction bases not matched to a gene: 6. The CDR3 spells CASSHIDRANTGELFF. CDR3 bases: TGTGCCAGCAGCCACATAGACAGGGCGAACACCGGGGAGCTGTTTTTT.

This clonotype occurred many times. The chain couples TRBV10-3 to TRBJ2-7, with 9 bases aligning to TRBD1. From germline, CDR1 is ENHRY and CDR2 SYGVKD. J gave up 7 bases and V 4 bases, and 11 bases lay outside the gene matches. The CDR3 has 15 residues. The CDR3 nucleotides are TGTGCCATCAGTGCACCGGGACAGGGTGTCGGGGAGCAGTACTTC. The encoded protein is CAISAPGQGVGEQYF.

The chain joins TRBV9 to TRBJ2-5; perhaps TRBD1 as D (6 bases). Germline CDR1 reads SGDLS; CDR2 reads YYNGEE. The CDR3 extends over 15 amino acids. V was clipped by 0 bases and J by 2 bases, with 11 bases between them. The CDR3 sequence is CASSVEGTTQETQYF. Here the CDR3 DNA reads TGTGCCAGCAGCGTAGAAGGGACAACTCAAGAGACCCAGTACTTC.

V gene TRBV25-1 combines with J gene TRBJ1-6, with 8 bases identical to TRBD1. The CDR3 loop spans 15 amino acids. Germline V lookup: CDR1 MGHDK, CDR2 SYGVNS. CDR3 in amino acids: CARDVTGGYNSPLHF. For the CDR3, the DNA is TGTGCTAGAGATGTTACAGGGGGATATAATTCACCCCTCCACTTT. The full variable domain, in which reference TRBV25-1 and TRBJ1-6 provide the parts outside the CDR3, is EADIYQTPRYLVIGTGKKITLECSQTMGHDKMYWYQQDPGMELHLIHYSYGVNSTEKGDLSSESTVSRIRTEHFPLTLESARPSHTSQYLCARDVTGGYNSPLHFGNGTRLTVT.

This chain joins TRBV6-6 and TRBJ2-7, with 7 nucleotides matching TRBD1. CDR1 and CDR2 from the germline V gene are MNHNY and SVGAGI (reference sequence). V lost 6 bases, J lost 6 bases, and 8 bases stayed unmatched. The length of the CDR3 is 13 residues. The CDR3 bases are TGTGCCAGCAGGTCCGCGACAGGGCGCGAGCAGTACTTC. Protein product: CASRSATGREQYF.

The table lists this clonotype with a few counts. The gene calls are TRBV7-2 and TRBJ2-7; 9 nucleotides align to TRBD2. The CDR3 is 16 residues long. V lost 1 base and J lost 7; bases outside the gene matches: 11. Germline loops: CDR1 SGHTA, CDR2 FQGNSA. DNA for the CDR3: TGTGCCAGCAGCTTAGAGATGGGACTAGCTCGGTGGGAGCAGTACTTC. It specifies CASSLEMGLARWEQYF.

V gene TRBV20-1 combines with J gene TRBJ2-7; 10 nucleotides match TRBD2. V lost 0 bases and J lost 2; bases outside the gene matches: 10. Germline-derived CDR1 and CDR2 are DFQATT and SNEGSKA (reference sequence). The CDR3 spans 17 residues. The CDR3 DNA is TGCAGTGCTAGAGACTCGATTGTTGGACTAGCGGCCTACGAGCAGTACTTC. This gives the protein CSARDSIVGLAAYEQYF.

The J gene is TRBJ2-3, the V gene TRBV25-1; the match to TRBD2 covers 13 bases. Germline assignment: CDR1 MGHDK and CDR2 SYGVNS. Trimming at V came to 5 bases and at J to 3 bases, leaving 5 bases not matched to a gene. This CDR3 region has 16 residues. The CDR3 DNA follows: TGTGCCAGCAGTCCAGGGACTAGCGGGGCGACAGATACGCAGTATTTT. Amino acid sequence: CASSPGTSGATDTQYF.

This clonotype was seen many times. The chain couples TRBV5-6 to TRBJ1-6; no clear D gene. The CDR3 spans 15 residues. Germline CDR1 reads SGHDT; CDR2 reads YYEEEE. The V and J ends lost 3 bases and 5 bases respectively, with 12 bases between them. CDR3 sequence (DNA): TGTGCCAGCAGCTACTGGCGGGGAGATAATTCACCCCTCCACTTT. Translated, it gives CASSYWRGDNSPLHF.